This T cell receptor (beta chain) appears in the sequencing data of a study of T-cell memory formation after mild COVID-19. General study results and limits: Clones which contracted sat mainly in CM and EM if CD4+, and in EMRA if CD8+.

MiXCR, run by TCRdb on the 5' RACE reads, gives a single entry per CDR3 protein. This sample has about 270,000 distinct CDR3 sequences, with 16% found just once. A note on this clonotype: Its target is not known.

The CDR3 is 18 amino acids. Germline CDR1 is SGHDT and CDR2 is YYEEEE. V was shortened by 4 bases and J by 3 bases, with 20 bases between the two germline ends. The TCR comes from a young man who had mild COVID-19 (a few samples of this study predate the infection). Cell type and time point are not known. The source material was PBMCs or a T cell subset sorted from them (not recorded which). J is TRBJ1-6 and V is TRBV5-6, with D possibly TRBD1 on 6 matching bases. The CDR3 spells CASSRVYPQGNYNSPLHF. In DNA form, the CDR3 reads TGTGCCAGCAGCAGAGTCTACCCACAGGGAAACTATAATTCACCCCTCCACTTT.